Here is one T cell receptor (beta chain) with its context. Its recognized antigen is unknown. Base qualities were left out, and no much larger clone turns up one base away. This specimen belongs to a study of lymphopenia after photon versus proton radiotherapy (dated by TCRdb to between 2018 and 2020). Background for the entire study: In patients with gastrointestinal tumors who developed high-grade lymphopenia, the study compared the immunological effects of photon radiation therapy with those of proton radiation therapy. The 20 or so patients in the cohort had gastrointestinal tumors, were treated with either photon or proton therapy, and subsequently developed lymphopenia. The goal of the study was to describe how the two radiation modalities differ in their effects on the immune system. What the work shows at the level of the full study, not this receptor alone: The survival association was assessed only in patients who died, and better survival with proton therapy was presented by the authors as a possibility rather than a demonstrated result. After the lymphocyte count nadir, repertoires from photon-treated patients showed oligoclonal expansion, particularly of CD8+ Temra cells, and this expansion drove the decline in diversity. Across the cohort, an inverse correlation was found between a larger post-nadir drop in TCR diversity and overall survival time among patients who died. Proton-treated patients stayed relatively stable during treatment, while photon-treated patients lost naive T cells and TCR diversity and gained effector/memory populations.

Receptor amplification or capture employed the immunoSEQ multiplex PCR assay. T cell repertoires were profiled by deep sequencing of rearranged TCR beta loci, alongside multiparametric flow cytometry. TCRdb mirrors the immuneACCESS table, restricted to in-frame sequences. Some clones are absent from its copies; in checked studies, under half trace to an unresolved V gene, and the reason for the others is unknown. The sample table contains some 30,000 clones; only one count was recorded for 94% of them. The ten largest clonotypes hold approximately 0.72% of the sample. The germline V gene encodes CDR1 SGHRS and CDR2 YFSETQ. V drops 9 bases and J drops 14 bases, leaving 11 bases in between. The CDR3 measures 9 amino acids from cysteine to phenylalanine. Only CDR3 DNA is held: 27 bases, read in frame from base 1.

The material sequenced was peripheral blood, taken from a patient treated with photon-based radiotherapy. This sequence uses TRBV5-1 and TRBJ1-4; there is no confident call for the D gene. This TCR derives from a woman in her forties or fifties with cholangiocarcinoma. The CDR3 region reads CANLKDLFF. Read as DNA, the sequence is TGCGCCAACCTTAAGGACCTGTTTTTT.